This T cell receptor (beta chain) appears in the sequencing data of a study of shared clonotypes between healthy human individuals. Overall study results and limits: Among donors, the sharing of clonotypes was expected to be influenced by sequencing depth.

This clone was counted a single time. Its antigen is still unknown. The assay was immunoSEQ multiplex PCR, and TCRdb's table has in-frame clones only and misses some. Of just over 2,000,000 clones listed, 90% to 95% are singletons. Trimming cost V 8 bases and J 3 bases; bases outside gene matches: 5. The CDR3 covers 13 residues. Germline CDR1 and CDR2: SQVTM and ANQGSEA. Sequenced: naive CD4+ T cells sorted from blood. Subset indicated: CD45RA+ positively selected. The chain carries TRBV29-1 and TRBJ2-5, with 11 bases identical to TRBD2. The TCR comes from a man aged 18 to 30 in good health. CDR3 region: CSPELAGEETQYF. CDR3 DNA: TGCAGCCCCGAACTAGCGGGAGAAGAGACCCAGTACTTC.